Described below is a single TCR beta chain sequence and its context. What it recognizes is unknown. The protocol was immunoSEQ multiplex PCR, while the TCRdb copy is restricted to in-frame clones and leaves out a portion. The sample shows roughly 26,000 clones, less than 95% of them seen only once. CDR1 and CDR2 from the germline V gene are SNHLY and FYNNEI. The CDR3 runs 15 residues. With 7 bases removed from V and 3 bases from J, the gap between germline ends came to 16 bases. This sample stems from a study of T cells in localized non-small cell lung cancer. Study findings and constraints: The greatest T cell clonality was found in uninvolved adjacent lung (higher than in tumor). Of the top 100 tumor clones, median roughly 53 were in adjacent lung, some 29 among its top 100.

The TCR was taken from an older female donor with stage II squamous cell lung carcinoma. The V call is TRBV2, the J call TRBJ1-5; no definite D call. The sample here was peripheral blood, taken before any cancer treatment. Here the CDR3 DNA reads TGTGCCAGCACGCCGGAGAGACCATCCAATCAGCCCCAGCATTTT. This codes for CASTPERPSNQPQHF.